A selection of T cell receptor beta chains follows, all from one sample in a study of T cell responses to AZD1222 COVID-19 vaccine. Repertoires were generated with immunoSEQ multiplex PCR, while TCRdb's copy carries only in-frame clones and drops some. The sample comprises fewer than 120,000 clones, roughly four fifths of which are singletons, and 4.6% rests with the top ten. Here the sequenced sample was peripheral blood, taken on day 0 of AZD1222 vaccination. Receptors were obtained from an adult in good health. The CDR3 runs from the conserved cysteine through the conserved F or W. D genes are given only for firm matches. Clone size is not always given. Where it is, it says once, few, many or a class for expanded clones.

clone_size,v_call,j_call,d_call,cdr3_nt,cdr3_aa
once,TRBV7-8,TRBJ2-2,TRBD2,TGTGCCAGCAGCTCCCGACTAGCGGACAGGCCCGGGGAGCTGTTTTTT,CASSSRLADRPGELFF
few,TRBV7-2,TRBJ2-1,.,TGTGCCAGCAGCTTAGACGGGGAGCGGGAGCAGTTCTTC,CASSLDGEREQFF
.,TRBV10-3,TRBJ1-2,.,TGTGCCATCAGTGAGTCATCCGACAGAAGGTCGGCTGGCTACACCTTC,CAISESSDRRSAGYTF
.,TRBV27,TRBJ2-3,.,TGTGCCAGCAGTTTATCGTTCGATACGCAGTATTTT,CASSLSFDTQYF
.,TRBV13,TRBJ1-6,TRBD1,TGTGCCAGCAGCCCAGGGCAGGGGGCTTCACCCCTCCACTTT,CASSPGQGASPLHF
.,TRBV19,TRBJ1-1,.,TGTGCCAGTAGTATAGGCTTCGGGGGCAGGGACACTGAAGCTTTCTTT,CASSIGFGGRDTEAFF
.,TRBV28,TRBJ1-5,.,TGTGCCAGCACTCATACCCCGTATAGCAATCAGCCCCAGCATTTT,CASTHTPYSNQPQHF
.,TRBV15,TRBJ1-1,.,TGTGCCACCAGCAGACAGTTGAACACTGAAGCTTTCTTT,CATSRQLNTEAFF
.,TRBV4-1,TRBJ1-4,TRBD1,TGCGCCAGCAGCCGCGGACAGGGGGTAAATGAAAAACTGTTTTTT,CASSRGQGVNEKLFF
.,TRBV6-2/TRBV6-3,TRBJ1-2,TRBD1,TGTGCCAGCAGTTACCGAGGACAGGGATATGGCTACACCTTC,CASSYRGQGYGYTF
.,TRBV5-1,TRBJ1-3,.,TGCGCCAGCAGCCCCCGGGACTCTAGCTCTGGAAACACCATATATTTT,CASSPRDSSSGNTIYF
once,TRBV11-2,TRBJ2-5,.,TGTGCCAGCAGCTTAGGACTTTATGTGGAGACCCAGTACTTC,CASSLGLYVETQYF
.,TRBV7-9,TRBJ2-5,TRBD2,TGTGCCAGCAGCGCGACTAGCGGGAGAAGAGAGACCCAGTACTTC,CASSATSGRRETQYF
.,TRBV28,TRBJ2-6,.,TGTGCCAGCAGTTACACAGAAAGGGCTGGGGCCAACGTCCTGACTTTC,CASSYTERAGANVLTF
.,TRBV7-9,TRBJ2-3,.,TGTGCCAGCAGCTCCAACCTGGGGATTAGCGGTCGCACAGATACGCAGTATTTT,CASSSNLGISGRTDTQYF
once,TRBV29-1,TRBJ2-7,.,TGCAGCGTTGCCCCCCGGGGTGGGCGGCAGTACTCCTACGAGCAGTACTTC,CSVAPRGGRQYSYEQYF
.,TRBV2,TRBJ1-5,.,TGTGCCAGCCGGGGGGACCTCAATCAGCCCCAGCATTTT,CASRGDLNQPQHF
.,TRBV5-4,TRBJ1-1,TRBD1,TGTGCCAGCAGCTTCTTCTCCTTACGGACAGGGGACCTTAACACTGAAGCTTTCTTT,CASSFFSLRTGDLNTEAFF
.,TRBV9,TRBJ1-1,.,TGTGCCAGCAGCCCGCAACCGCAGGGTATGAACACTGAAGCTTTCTTT,CASSPQPQGMNTEAFF
.,TRBV24-1,TRBJ2-6,.,TGTGCCACCAGTGTTCCTGGGGCCAACGTCCTGACTTTC,CATSVPGANVLTF
.,TRBV28,TRBJ2-6,TRBD1,TGTGCCAGCAGTGCTCAGGGGGCTGGGGCCAACGTCCTGACTTTC,CASSAQGAGANVLTF
few,TRBV12-2,TRBJ1-5,.,TGTGCAAGTCGCTTACACGGGACAGTACATAGCAATCAGCCCCAGCATTTT,CASRLHGTVHSNQPQHF
.,TRBV18,TRBJ1-3,.,TGTGCCAGCTCACCTACAGGGACATCTGGAAACACCATATATTTT,CASSPTGTSGNTIYF
.,TRBV6-2/TRBV6-3,TRBJ2-1,.,TGTGCCAGCAGTTACTACAGGTACAATGAGCAGTTCTTC,CASSYYRYNEQFF
once,TRBV3-1/TRBV3-2,TRBJ1-6,.,TGTGCCAGCAGCCAAAGTCTCAAGGTGTTACAGGGCTTTTGGGACTCACCCCTCCACTTT,CASSQSLKVLQGFWDSPLHF
.,TRBV7-2,TRBJ2-3,.,TGTGCCAGCAGTCGAACTGGACAGTACACAGATACGCAGTATTTT,CASSRTGQYTDTQYF
.,TRBV7-2,TRBJ2-7,.,TGTGCCAGCAGCTTTCTGGGACTTTACGAGCAGTACTTC,CASSFLGLYEQYF
.,TRBV14,TRBJ1-2,.,TGTGCCAGCAGCCGACAGGCGGGCGGGAACTATGGCTACACCTTC,CASSRQAGGNYGYTF
once,TRBV7-9,TRBJ2-3,.,TGTGCCAGCAGCTTCCGCAACTCAGGTTCAGATACGCAGTATTTT,CASSFRNSGSDTQYF